This entry is about one T cell receptor beta chain. The antigen is undetermined. CDR3 length: 15 residues. V dropped 7 bases and J dropped 3 bases, with 16 bases sitting between them. Germline-derived CDR1 and CDR2 are MNHNS and SASEGT. These data are taken from a study of cytotoxic CD8 clonotypes in ibrutinib-treated CLL. Study-wide background: Response sampling came at median approximately a year of treatment, ranging roughly 6 to 36 months. Study-wide points: Before falling back toward baseline at progression, clonality had risen at the time of ibrutinib response. At baseline, clonality was higher than in age-matched healthy donors and correlated with CD8+ counts. Public clonotypes were seen rarely and were contracted or stable on treatment.

Produced via immunoSEQ multiplex PCR; TCRdb's table is partial and in-frame only. The sample records about 97,000 clones, about 78% being singletons. The gene calls are TRBV6-1 and TRBJ2-4, with D possibly matching TRBD2 (7 bases). This TCR was sampled from a human donor with chronic lymphocytic leukemia. The sequences come from PBMCs, collected after 12 months of ibrutinib treatment. CDR3 nucleotides: TGTGCCAGCAAGGGGCAGGGAGGGGGCAAAAACATTCAGTACTTC. As protein: CASKGQGGGKNIQYF.